Described below is a single T cell receptor (beta chain) sequence and its context. The sample comes from a study of T-cell memory formation after mild COVID-19. The CDR3 spans 13 residues. The V gene's germline CDR1 is LNHNV and CDR2 YYDKDF (reference sequence). Trimming pared 7 bases from V and 1 base from J, leaving 10 bases between. TCRdb redid the calling of the 5' RACE reads with MiXCR, one entry per CDR3 protein. The table records about 400,000 distinct CDR3 sequences, roughly a quarter of them present only once. Sample: PBMCs or a T cell subset sorted from them (not recorded which). J is TRBJ2-5 and V is TRBV15, with D perhaps matching TRBD1 or TRBD2 (6 bases each). The receptor was derived from an adult woman who had mild COVID-19 (a few samples of this study predate the infection). Cell type and time point are not known. CDR3 amino acids: CATKRGVQETQYF. The CDR3 nucleotides read TGTGCCACCAAGAGGGGGGTCCAAGAGACCCAGTACTTC.